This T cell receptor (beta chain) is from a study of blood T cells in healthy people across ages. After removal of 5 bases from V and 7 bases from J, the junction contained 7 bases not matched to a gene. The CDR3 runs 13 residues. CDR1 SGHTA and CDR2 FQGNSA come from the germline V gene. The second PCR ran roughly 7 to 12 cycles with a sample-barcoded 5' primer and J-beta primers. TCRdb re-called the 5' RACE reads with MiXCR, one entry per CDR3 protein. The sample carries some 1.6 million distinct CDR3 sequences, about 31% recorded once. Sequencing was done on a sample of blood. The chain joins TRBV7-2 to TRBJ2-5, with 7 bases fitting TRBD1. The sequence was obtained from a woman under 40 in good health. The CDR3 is CASSTRQGGTQYF. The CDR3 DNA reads TGTGCCAGCAGCACCAGACAGGGCGGGACCCAGTACTTC.